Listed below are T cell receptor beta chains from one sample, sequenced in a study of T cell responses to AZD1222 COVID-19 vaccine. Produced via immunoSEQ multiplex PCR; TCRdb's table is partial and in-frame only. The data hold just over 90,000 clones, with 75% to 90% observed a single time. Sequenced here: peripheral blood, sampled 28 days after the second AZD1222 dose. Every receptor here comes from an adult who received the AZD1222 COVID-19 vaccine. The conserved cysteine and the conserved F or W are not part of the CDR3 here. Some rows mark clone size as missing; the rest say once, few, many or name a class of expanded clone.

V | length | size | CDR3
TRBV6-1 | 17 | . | ASSEIPLSGGRVRDTQY
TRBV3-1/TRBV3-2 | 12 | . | ASSQDTGGREQF
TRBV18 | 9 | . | ASSLEGTQY
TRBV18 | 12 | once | ASSPPAGKVEQY
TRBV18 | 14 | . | ASSARDGAGGNTIY
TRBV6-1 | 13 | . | ASSEGQGGRYEQY
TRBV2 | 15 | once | ASSLDRSGLWGGTQY
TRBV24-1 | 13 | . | ATSDSAGGGYEQF
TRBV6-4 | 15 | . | ASSDSGQGSGANVLT
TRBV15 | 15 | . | ATSGGQGFSGANVLT
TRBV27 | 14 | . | ASRRQMGGRAYEQY
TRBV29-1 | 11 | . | SVVFQGEGEAF
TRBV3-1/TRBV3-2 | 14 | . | ASSQGPDRGLDGYT
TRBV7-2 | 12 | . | ASSLVPGYTEAF
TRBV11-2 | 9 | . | ASSFGPSQY
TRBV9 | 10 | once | ASSGHGESIH
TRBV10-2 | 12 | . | ASSESWGPYEQY
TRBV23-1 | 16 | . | ATVFEGDLHLSNQPQH
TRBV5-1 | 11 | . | ASSLVSLGEQY
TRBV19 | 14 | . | ASSIHRVTPGGEAF
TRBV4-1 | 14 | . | ASSQDLIRAGYEQY
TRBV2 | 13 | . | ASSEVGRADSPLH
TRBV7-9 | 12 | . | ASSRRGGTDTQY
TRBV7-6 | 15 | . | ASSFGLAGSSYNEQF
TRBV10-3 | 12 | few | AISSRGSDTEAF
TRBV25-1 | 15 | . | ASSEDGTPGANYGYT
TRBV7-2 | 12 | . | ASSLERVNTEAF
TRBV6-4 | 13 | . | ASSDTGQGVYGYT
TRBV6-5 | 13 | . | ASSYSFAATYEQY
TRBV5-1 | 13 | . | ASSFFQGTNTEAF
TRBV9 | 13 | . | ASSVGGAEGTEAF
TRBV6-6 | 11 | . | ASSSDSYQPQH
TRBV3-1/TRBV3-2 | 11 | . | ASSQTHRAEAF
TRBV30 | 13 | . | AWIGLAGAQETQY
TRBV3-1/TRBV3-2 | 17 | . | ASSQDQERRITGGREQF
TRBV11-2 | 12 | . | ASTINKGAREAF
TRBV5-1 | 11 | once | ASRQRQGYEAF
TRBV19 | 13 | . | ASQKQGAGAYEQY
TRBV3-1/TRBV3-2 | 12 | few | ASSQGLRNTEAF